These 8 T cell receptor beta chains were all obtained from the same sample, sequenced in a study of Graves' ophthalmopathy and Graves' hyperthyroidism. Amplification from RNA transcripts yielded the TCR beta CDR3 regions. RT-PCR with HTBI primers came first, then second-round multiplex PCR. TCRdb re-derived calls from the multiplex PCR reads in MiXCR, one entry per CDR3 protein. Found here are 650,000 to 900,000 distinct CDR3 sequences, about 44% of them singletons; the top ten hold 35% to 55%. The sample comprised peripheral blood. Source of these receptors: an adult man with Graves' ophthalmopathy.

In this sample, this clonotype turned up once. This may arise from a read error, as a much more abundant clone is one base away. This chain connects TRBV15 to TRBJ2-7; D call uncertain. Trimming cost V 4 bases and J 4 bases, with 26 bases left between them. Germline V gene sequence: CDR1 LNHNV, CDR2 YYDKDF (reference sequence). The CDR3 has 18 residues. The CDR3 region is CATSKAASSGRRLYEQYF. CDR3 DNA sequence: TGTGCCACCAGCAAAGCAGCATCTAGTGGTAGGCGCCTTTACGAGCAGTACTTC.

In this sample, this clonotype turned up many times. This chain links TRBV20-1 with TRBJ1-3; D gene uncertain. Germline V gene data show CDR1 as DFQATT and CDR2 as SNEGSKA (reference sequence). The V and J ends lost 3 bases and 1 base respectively, with 4 bases between them. The CDR3 consists of 12 residues. The CDR3: CSASESGNTIYF. The DNA for the CDR3 is TGCAGTGCTAGCGAATCTGGAAACACCATATATTTT.

This clonotype has only a few counts. This rearrangement joins TRBV20-1 to TRBJ2-5; 9 nucleotides match TRBD1. Germline CDR1 reads DFQATT; CDR2 reads SNEGSKA (reference sequence). The length of the CDR3 is 15 residues. The trim removed 3 bases at V and 4 bases at J, leaving 9 bases unmatched. The CDR3 DNA reads as TGCAGTGCTAGTAGCTCCGGGACAGGGTCAGAGACCCAGTACTTC. It is translated as CSASSSGTGSETQYF.

The chain recombines TRBV12-3 or TRBV12-4 with TRBJ1-5, with no clear D. Trimming removed 1 base from V and 9 bases from J, with 7 bases in between. The CDR3 covers 12 residues. This chain's CDR3 is CASSLESGPQHF. The DNA for the CDR3 is TGTGCCAGCAGTTTAGAGTCGGGGCCCCAGCATTTT.

About this clonotype: The germline gene is not matched at one end of the junction; a read error may be the cause. The V gene is TRBV5-1, the J gene TRBJ2-7, with TRBD1 identical over 8 bases. The length of the CDR3 is 15 residues. The germline V gene has CDR1 SGHRS and CDR2 YFSETQ. CDR3 residues: CASSLGAGGSNEQYF. The CDR3 DNA reads TGCGCCAGCAGCTTGGGGGCAGGGGGCTCCAACGAGCAGTACTTC.

The chain links TRBV7-2 to TRBJ2-7; the match to TRBD1 covers 7 bases. The germline CDR1 and CDR2 sequences are SGHTA and FQGNSA. There are 11 residues in the CDR3. J lost 7 bases, V lost 8 bases, and 5 bases had no gene match. Here the CDR3 DNA reads TGTGCCAGCCAAGGGGGCGCGGAGCAGTACTTC. It is translated as CASQGGAEQYF. Full variable domain (missing parts from reference TRBV7-2 and TRBJ2-7): GAGVSQSPSNKVTEKGKDVELRCDPISGHTALYWYRQSLGQGLEFLIYFQGNSAPDKSGLPSDRFSAERTGGSVSTLTIQRTQQEDSAVYLCASQGGAEQYFGPGTRLTVT.

The CDR3 nucleotides read TGTGCCAGCAGCGTAGGGGGGGGGACAGGGTTACAAACTGAAGCTTTCTTT. It codes for CASSVGGGTGLQTEAFF. V is TRBV9 and J is TRBJ1-1; TRBD1 aligns across 9 bases. Trimming took 0 bases from V and 5 from J; bases not matched to a gene: 11. This CDR3 contains 17 residues. Germline CDR1 and CDR2: SGDLS and YYNGEE. The whole variable domain, filled in from reference TRBV9 and TRBJ1-1, reads DSGVTQTPKHLITATGQRVTLRCSPRSGDLSVYWYQQSLDQGLQFLIQYYNGEERAKGNILERFSAQQFPDLHSELNLSSLELGDSALYFCASSVGGGTGLQTEAFFGQGTRLTVV.

This chain joins TRBV20-1 and TRBJ1-2; perhaps TRBD1 as D (5 bases). The germline gives CDR1 DFQATT, CDR2 SNEGSKA (reference sequence). This CDR3 is built from 11 residues. CDR3 DNA sequence: TGCAATGTAACGGTCAGGGACGACTACACCTTC. Amino acid sequence: CNVTVRDDYTF.